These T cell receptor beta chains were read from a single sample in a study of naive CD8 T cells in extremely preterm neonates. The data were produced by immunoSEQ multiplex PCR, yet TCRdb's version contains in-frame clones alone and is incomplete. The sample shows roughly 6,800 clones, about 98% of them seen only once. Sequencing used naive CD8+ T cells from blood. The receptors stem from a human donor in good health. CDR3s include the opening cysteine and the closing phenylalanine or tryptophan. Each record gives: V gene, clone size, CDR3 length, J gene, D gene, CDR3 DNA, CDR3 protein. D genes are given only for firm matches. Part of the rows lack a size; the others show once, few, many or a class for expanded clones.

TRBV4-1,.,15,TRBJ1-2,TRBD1,TGCGCCAGCAGCCAAGTCCCGGGACAGGACTATGGCTACACCTTC,CASSQVPGQDYGYTF
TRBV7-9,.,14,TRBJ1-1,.,TGTGCCAGCAGCTTACTAACCGTGAACACTGAAGCTTTCTTT,CASSLLTVNTEAFF
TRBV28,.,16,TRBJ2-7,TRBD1,TGTGCCAGCAGTCTCATGCCGGGGACAGGCACCTACGAGCAGTACTTC,CASSLMPGTGTYEQYF
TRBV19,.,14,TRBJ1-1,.,TGTGCCAGTAGTATAGTAATCGGAGGGACTGAAGCTTTCTTT,CASSIVIGGTEAFF
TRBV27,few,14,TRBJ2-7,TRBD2,TGTGCCAGCAGTTATACTAGCGGGGGCTACGAGCAGTACTTC,CASSYTSGGYEQYF
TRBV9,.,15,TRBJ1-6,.,TGTGCCAGCAGCGTATATCTTTCCTCGAGTTCACCCCTCCACTTT,CASSVYLSSSSPLHF
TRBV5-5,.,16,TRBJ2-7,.,TGTGCCAGCAGCACCGGACAGGGGACTAGATCCTACGAGCAGTACTTC,CASSTGQGTRSYEQYF
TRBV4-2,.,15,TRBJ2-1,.,TGTGCCAGCAGCCTGACACCGAGCTCCTACAATGAGCAGTTCTTC,CASSLTPSSYNEQFF
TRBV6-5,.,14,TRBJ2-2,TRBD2,TGTGCCAGCAGTAGACGGGGGGATGACGGGGAGCTGTTTTTT,CASSRRGDDGELFF
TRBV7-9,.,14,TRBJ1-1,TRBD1,TGTGCCAGCAGCCTAGGGACAGCTTACACTGAAGCTTTCTTT,CASSLGTAYTEAFF
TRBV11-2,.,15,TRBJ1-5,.,TGTGCCAGCAGCTTAGACGAGGGAGGGTATCAGCCCCAGCATTTT,CASSLDEGGYQPQHF
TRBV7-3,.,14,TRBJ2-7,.,TGTGCCAGCAGCTTAGGAATGGGGAGCTACGAGCAGTACTTC,CASSLGMGSYEQYF
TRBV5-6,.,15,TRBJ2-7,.,TGTGCCAGCAGCTTGGGCCCAGAAGGGGGCTACGAGCAGTACTTC,CASSLGPEGGYEQYF
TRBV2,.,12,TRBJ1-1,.,TGTGCCTTTTTACAAGGGGGCACTGAAGCTTTCTTT,CAFLQGGTEAFF
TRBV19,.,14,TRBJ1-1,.,TGTGCCAGTAGTATAGGTGAGGCTTTCCCTGAAGCTTTCTTT,CASSIGEAFPEAFF
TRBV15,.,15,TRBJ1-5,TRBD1,TGTGCCACCAGCAGAGACGGGACAGGGGTTCAGCCCCAGCATTTT,CATSRDGTGVQPQHF
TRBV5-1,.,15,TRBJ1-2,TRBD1,TGCGCCAGCAGCCTCCGGGACAGGGCGATCTCCGGCTACACCTTC,CASSLRDRAISGYTF
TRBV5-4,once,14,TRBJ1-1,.,TGTGCCAGCAGTCCGGGACACTCGAACACTGAAGCTTTCTTT,CASSPGHSNTEAFF
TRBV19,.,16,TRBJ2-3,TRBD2,TGTGCCAGTAGGACTAGCGGGGTTATAGGCACAGATACGCAGTATTTT,CASRTSGVIGTDTQYF
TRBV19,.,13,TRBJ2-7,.,TGTGCCAGTAGTGCAGGACAGAGCTACGAGCAGTACTTC,CASSAGQSYEQYF
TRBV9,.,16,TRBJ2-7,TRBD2,TGTGCCAGCAGCCCGACTAGCGGGGGGGCTAAGTACGAGCAGTACTTC,CASSPTSGGAKYEQYF
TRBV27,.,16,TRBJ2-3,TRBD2,TGTGCCAGCAGTGCCTCGACTAGCGGGGGGGCAGATACGCAGTATTTT,CASSASTSGGADTQYF
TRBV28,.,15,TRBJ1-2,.,TGTGCCAGCAGTTTAATCCCAGGGGCTAACTATGGCTACACCTTC,CASSLIPGANYGYTF
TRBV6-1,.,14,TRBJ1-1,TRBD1,TGTGCCAGCAGTCCATTACAGGGGGGGACTGAAGCTTTCTTT,CASSPLQGGTEAFF
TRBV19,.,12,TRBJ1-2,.,TGTGCCAGTAGCCCCGACTGGTATGGCTACACCTTC,CASSPDWYGYTF